This TCR beta chain is from a study of blood T cell repertoires in COVID-19. About the study: There were acute and convalescent COVID-19 samples, and they came from the United States, Italy and Spain.

This CDR3 has 12 amino acids. V lost 3 bases to trimming and J lost 10 bases, with 7 bases between them. Per the original data handling: Reference gene primer amplification in the assay estimated nucleated cell counts. Measured with immunoSEQ multiplex PCR; TCRdb has only the in-frame clones, and not every one. Clonal size and the V and J genes are those of that table, whereas D and trimming came from the DNA. The sample contains 200,000 to 250,000 clones, 70% to 90% of which appear only once. Seattle's enrolled individuals joined amid active infection and were then monitored longitudinally. The receptor's source is a woman in her 70s with COVID-19, enrolled during active disease. Sequencing was performed on peripheral blood. The rearrangement links TRBV12-3 or TRBV12-4 to TRBJ1-6; D gene uncertain. CDR3 residues: CASSFSRSPLHF. The CDR3 coding sequence is TGTGCCAGCAGTTTTAGTCGGTCACCCCTCCACTTT.